Below, one T cell receptor beta chain is given with its context. Its antigen is currently unknown. This sample is drawn from a study of CD8+ T cells in alopecia areata. Overall study: Each day, treated patients took oral tofacitinib twice, at 5 to 10 mg per dose. Findings of the study overall: Lesional scalp exceeded normal scalp in clonality, especially in alopecia totalis/universalis.

The sorting of PBMCs gave CD4+ and CD8+ T cells. Sequencing used cDNA as its template, made by extracting RNA and reverse transcribing it. Repertoires were generated with immunoSEQ multiplex PCR, while TCRdb's copy carries only in-frame clones and drops some. The sample includes around 140,000 clones, over 80% of them seen just once. Sequenced here: CD8+ T cells sorted from blood, sampled at week 0. The receptor was isolated from a human donor with alopecia areata.

The CDR3 reads CASSLGGSGGLQETQYF. The CDR3 DNA reads TGTGCCAGCAGCTTAGGGGGCAGCGGGGGCCTCCAAGAGACCCAGTACTTC. This chain joins TRBV11-2 and TRBJ2-5; 8 bases are a match to TRBD2. Germline loops: CDR1 SGHAT, CDR2 FQNNGV. The CDR3 contains 17 residues. The junction had 8 bases not matched to a gene; V was cut back by 1 base and J by 1 base.